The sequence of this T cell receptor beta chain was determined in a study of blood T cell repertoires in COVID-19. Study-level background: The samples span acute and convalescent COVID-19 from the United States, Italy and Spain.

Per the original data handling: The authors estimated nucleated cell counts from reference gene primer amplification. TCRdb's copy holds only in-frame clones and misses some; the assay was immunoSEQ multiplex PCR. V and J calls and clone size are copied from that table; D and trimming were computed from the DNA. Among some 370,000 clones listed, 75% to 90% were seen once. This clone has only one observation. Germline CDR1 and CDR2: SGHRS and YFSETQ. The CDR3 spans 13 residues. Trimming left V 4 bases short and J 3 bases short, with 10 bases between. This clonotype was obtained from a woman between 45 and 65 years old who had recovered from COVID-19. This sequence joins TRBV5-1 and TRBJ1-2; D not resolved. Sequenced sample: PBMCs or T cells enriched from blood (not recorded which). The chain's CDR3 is CASSPDGDYGYTF. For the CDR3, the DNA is TGCGCCAGCAGCCCCGACGGAGACTATGGCTACACCTTC.